These 15 T cell receptor beta chains were sequenced from one sample in a study of CXCR3-negative and CXCR3-positive naive CD8 T cells. The authors made the TRB cDNA libraries by 5' RACE using UMI labels. TCRdb reanalyzed the 5' RACE reads, giving one entry per CDR3 protein sequence and no DNA. The sample shows over 100,000 distinct CDR3 sequences, and nearly 0.5% sits with its ten largest clones. Sequencing used naive CXCR3- CD8+ T cells from blood. Subset here: CD45RO-CCR7+CD27+CD95- naive CD8+ T cells lacking CXCR3 (TNR3-). The receptors originated from a human donor in good health. Some clones in this sample may be carry-over from other donors' samples.

The chain uses TRBV29-1 and TRBJ2-7; the TCRdb call, TRBD1, lacks DNA for checking. Germline V gives CDR1 SQVTM, CDR2 ANQGSEA. CDR3 length equals 13 residues. Here the CDR3 reads CSVEGRYSYEQYF.

The CDR3 here is CASSTLGGANTGELFF. The rearrangement uses TRBV5-1 and TRBJ2-2; TCRdb indicates TRBD1, and absent DNA this call remains unverified. Germline V lookup: CDR1 SGHRS, CDR2 YFSETQ. The CDR3 covers 16 residues.

The chain carries TRBV7-9 and TRBJ2-7; TCRdb's D call of TRBD1 is untestable without DNA. Looked up from germline, CDR1 is SEHNR and CDR2 is FQNEAQ (reference sequence). The CDR3 has 14 residues. Here the CDR3 reads CASSYGTGGYEQYF.

The rearrangement joins TRBV20-1 to TRBJ2-7; with no DNA, the TCRdb D assignment of TRBD1 cannot be verified. Looked up from germline, CDR1 is DFQATT and CDR2 is SNEGSKA (reference sequence). This CDR3 is built from 14 residues. CDR3 sequence reads: CSASDRGLSPEQYF.

The chain combines TRBV28 with TRBJ1-1. The CDR3 runs 14 residues. Germline V gene data show CDR1 as MDHEN and CDR2 as SYDVKM. The CDR3 here is CASSLYWTNTEAFF.

The chain employs TRBV19 and TRBJ2-7; TCRdb outputs TRBD1, but without DNA this stays unchecked. The CDR3 contains 15 residues. Germline V gene lookup returns CDR1 LNHDA and CDR2 SQIVND (reference sequence). The CDR3 sequence is CASSHRTGRPYEQYF.

V is TRBV28 and J is TRBJ2-7; the D gene TCRdb calls, TRBD1, cannot be checked with no DNA. The CDR3 covers 14 residues. Germline V CDR1 and CDR2: MDHEN, SYDVKM. CDR3: CASSPVDRDYEQYF.

CDR3: CSARDTGTASGNTIYF. V usage is TRBV20-1 and J usage is TRBJ1-3; there is no DNA to check the TCRdb D call of TRBD1. Per the germline V gene, CDR1 is DFQATT and CDR2 is SNEGSKA (reference sequence). The CDR3 consists of 16 residues.

V gene TRBV29-1 combines with J gene TRBJ2-5. The CDR3 sequence is 12 residues long. Germline CDR1 and CDR2: SQVTM and ANQGSEA. CDR3 residues: CSVEGQLEAQYF.

The chain links TRBV12-3 or TRBV12-4 to TRBJ2-7; checking the TCRdb D call of TRBD2 is not possible without DNA. The CDR3 has 13 residues. The CDR3 region is CARVTSGSYEQYF.

The rearrangement joins TRBV10-3 to TRBJ2-3; TCRdb selects TRBD2, and the lack of DNA leaves this call unchecked. This CDR3 region has 15 residues. Germline assignment: CDR1 ENHRY and CDR2 SYGVKD. The CDR3 sequence is CAIRSLAGSTDTQYF.

The chain couples TRBV28 to TRBJ1-6; TCRdb gives TRBD1 as the D gene, but with no DNA this cannot be confirmed. The CDR3 totals 16 residues. Germline CDR1 and CDR2: MDHEN and SYDVKM. Here the CDR3 reads CASRPGTGRANSPLHF.

The rearrangement joins TRBV12-3 or TRBV12-4 to TRBJ2-1. The CDR3 loop spans 13 amino acids. The CDR3 protein is CASSPSAANEQFF.

This chain's CDR3 is CASSLAFDGGSLGETQYF. V gene TRBV7-6 combines with J gene TRBJ2-5; TCRdb selects TRBD2, and the lack of DNA leaves this call unchecked. The CDR3 loop spans 18 amino acids. Germline V gene lookup returns CDR1 SGHVS and CDR2 FNYEAQ.

This sequence joins TRBV29-1 and TRBJ2-3; TCRdb selects TRBD2, and the lack of DNA leaves this call unchecked. This CDR3 comprises 14 residues. Germline values: CDR1 SQVTM, CDR2 ANQGSEA. This CDR3 is CSVDWREIPDTQYF.